The text below deals with one TCR beta chain. Measured with immunoSEQ multiplex PCR; TCRdb has only the in-frame clones, and not every one. This table holds over 200,000 clones, about 90% found once. The data stem from a study of blood T cell repertoires in COVID-19. The CDR3 has 15 residues. Germline loops: CDR1 SEHNR, CDR2 FQNEAQ (reference sequence). Unmatched junction bases numbered 5, after V lost 2 bases and J lost 4 bases. The chain couples TRBV7-9 to TRBJ2-5, with TRBD2 matching over 9 bases. The clonotype comes from a woman aged 30 to 39 who had been exposed to COVID-19. The material sequenced was PBMCs or T cells enriched from blood (not recorded which). The CDR3 reads CASSLLAGGRETQYF. CDR3 bases: TGTGCCAGCAGCTTACTCGCGGGAGGGAGAGAGACCCAGTACTTC.